This T cell receptor beta chain was documented in a study of T cells in localized non-small cell lung cancer. Germline assignment: CDR1 MNHGY and CDR2 SAAAGT. This CDR3 has 14 amino acids. The germline V and J ends were trimmed by 7 bases and 2 bases, with 15 bases remaining between them. The table came from immunoSEQ multiplex PCR; TCRdb's copy has only in-frame clones and leaves some out. The sample shows approximately 2,300 clones, about a quarter of them seen only once. Notes on the study in general: Appearance in adjacent lung was seen for a median around 58 of the top 100 tumor clones. One tumor region alone was sequenced, and heterogeneity therefore remains possible. The highest T cell clonality was in uninvolved adjacent lung, above tumor. Patients showing higher blood T cell density tended to see longer overall survival.

On this clone itself: The antigen remains undetermined.

This chain links TRBV6-8 with TRBJ2-7; D perhaps matches TRBD1 (7 bases). This TCR derives from a woman aged 40-69 years with stage III squamous cell lung carcinoma. This material consisted of lung tumor tissue, taken before any cancer treatment. The CDR3 nucleotides are TGTGCCAGCATTGGAGGGGGCGTCCCCTACGAGCAGTACTTC. Amino acid sequence: CASIGGGVPYEQYF.